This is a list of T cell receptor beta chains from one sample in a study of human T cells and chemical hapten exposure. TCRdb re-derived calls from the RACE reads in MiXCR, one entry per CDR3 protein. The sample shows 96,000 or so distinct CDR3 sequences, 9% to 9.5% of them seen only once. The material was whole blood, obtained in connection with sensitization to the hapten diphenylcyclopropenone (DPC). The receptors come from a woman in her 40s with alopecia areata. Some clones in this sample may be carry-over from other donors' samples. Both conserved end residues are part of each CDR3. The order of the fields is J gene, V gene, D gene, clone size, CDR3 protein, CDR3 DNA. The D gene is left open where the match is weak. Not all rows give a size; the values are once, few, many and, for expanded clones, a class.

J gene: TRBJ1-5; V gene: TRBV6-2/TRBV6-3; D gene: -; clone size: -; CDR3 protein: CASRSGGIANQPQHF; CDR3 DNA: TGTGCCAGCAGGTCCGGGGGGATAGCAAATCAGCCCCAGCATTTT
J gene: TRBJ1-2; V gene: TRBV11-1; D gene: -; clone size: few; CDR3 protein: CASSPDMRGYGYTF; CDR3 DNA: TGTGCCAGCAGCCCTGACATGCGGGGCTATGGCTACACCTTC
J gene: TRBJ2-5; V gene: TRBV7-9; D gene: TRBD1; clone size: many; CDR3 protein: CASSEDRGFQETQYF; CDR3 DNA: TGTGCCAGCAGCGAGGACAGGGGGTTCCAAGAGACCCAGTACTTC
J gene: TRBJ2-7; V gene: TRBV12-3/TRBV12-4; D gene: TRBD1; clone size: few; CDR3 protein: CASSLVGQGAHEQYF; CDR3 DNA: TGTGCCAGCAGTTTGGTCGGACAGGGGGCACACGAGCAGTACTTC
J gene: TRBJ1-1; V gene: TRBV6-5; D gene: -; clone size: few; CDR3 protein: CASSYSLGVRNTEAFF; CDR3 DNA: TGTGCCAGCAGTTACTCGCTGGGGGTTCGGAACACTGAAGCTTTCTTT
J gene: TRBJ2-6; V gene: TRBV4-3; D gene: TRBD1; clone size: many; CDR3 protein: CASSPTDRGSGANVLTF; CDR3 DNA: TGCGCCAGCAGCCCCACGGACAGGGGATCTGGGGCCAACGTCCTGACTTTC
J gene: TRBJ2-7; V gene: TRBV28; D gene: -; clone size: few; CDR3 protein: CASSPLLGGASEQYF; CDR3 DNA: TGTGCCAGCAGTCCCCTGTTGGGGGGGGCCAGCGAGCAGTACTTC
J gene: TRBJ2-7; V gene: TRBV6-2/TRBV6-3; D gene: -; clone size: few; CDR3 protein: CASRTPTNPTYEQYF; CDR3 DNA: TGTGCCAGCAGGACCCCTACCAACCCAACCTACGAGCAGTACTTC
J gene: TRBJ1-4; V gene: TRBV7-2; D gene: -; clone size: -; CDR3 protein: CASSLGRQGGEKLFF; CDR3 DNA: TGTGCCAGCAGCTTAGGACGGCAGGGAGGCGAAAAACTGTTTTTT
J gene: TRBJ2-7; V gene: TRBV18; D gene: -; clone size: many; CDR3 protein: CASSPSSGPYEQYF; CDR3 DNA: TGTGCCAGCTCACCATCAAGCGGCCCCTACGAGCAGTACTTC
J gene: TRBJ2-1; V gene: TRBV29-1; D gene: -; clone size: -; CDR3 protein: CSVYTREQFF; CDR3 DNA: TGCAGCGTTTACACTAGGGAGCAGTTCTTC
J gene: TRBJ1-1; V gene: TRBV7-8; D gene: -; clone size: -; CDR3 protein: CASRINVGTEAFF; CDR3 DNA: TGTGCCAGCAGAATAAACGTGGGGACTGAAGCTTTCTTT
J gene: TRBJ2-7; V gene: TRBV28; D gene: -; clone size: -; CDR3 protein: CASSPGLETYEQYF; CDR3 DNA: TGTGCCAGCAGCCCCGGACTGGAAACGTACGAGCAGTACTTC
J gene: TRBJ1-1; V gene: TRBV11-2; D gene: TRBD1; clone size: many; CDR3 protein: CASSPRTGGEAFF; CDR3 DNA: TGTGCCAGCAGCCCCCGGACAGGGGGTGAAGCTTTCTTT
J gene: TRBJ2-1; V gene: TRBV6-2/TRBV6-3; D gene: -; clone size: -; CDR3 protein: CASRERLWDEQFF; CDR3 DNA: TGTGCCAGCAGGGAGAGACTCTGGGATGAGCAGTTCTTC
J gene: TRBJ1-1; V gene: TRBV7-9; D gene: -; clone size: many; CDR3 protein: CASSLLPGSNTEAFF; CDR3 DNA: TGTGCCAGCAGCTTACTCCCCGGGTCGAACACTGAAGCTTTCTTT
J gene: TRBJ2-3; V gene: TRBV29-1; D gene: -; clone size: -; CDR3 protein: CSVDRLTDTQYF; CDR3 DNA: TGCAGCGTAGACAGACTCACAGATACGCAGTATTTT
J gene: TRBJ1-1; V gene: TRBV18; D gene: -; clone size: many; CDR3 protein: CASSPGFGSGEAFF; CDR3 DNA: TGTGCCAGCTCACCGGGGTTTGGTTCAGGGGAAGCTTTCTTT
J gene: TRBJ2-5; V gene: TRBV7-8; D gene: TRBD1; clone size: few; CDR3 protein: CASSLEGGRETQYF; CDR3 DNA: TGTGCCAGCAGCTTAGAAGGGGGCCGGGAGACCCAGTACTTC
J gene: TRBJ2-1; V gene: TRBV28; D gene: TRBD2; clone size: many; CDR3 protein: CASRSLAGGPHEQFF; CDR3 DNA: TGTGCCAGCCGGTCACTAGCGGGAGGCCCCCATGAGCAGTTCTTC
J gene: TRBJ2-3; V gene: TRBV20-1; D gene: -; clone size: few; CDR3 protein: CSTTDGRSGDTQYF; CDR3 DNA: TGCAGTACCACGGACGGGCGATCTGGAGATACGCAGTATTTT
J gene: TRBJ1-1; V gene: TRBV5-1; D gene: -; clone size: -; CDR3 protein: CASSLAGSSEAFF; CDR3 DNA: TGCGCCAGCAGCTTGGCCGGGTCCAGTGAAGCTTTCTTT
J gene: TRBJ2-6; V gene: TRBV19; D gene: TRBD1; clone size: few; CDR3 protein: CASRAFGTGQSGANVLTF; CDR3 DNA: TGTGCCAGTAGGGCTTTCGGGACAGGCCAATCTGGGGCCAACGTCCTGACTTTC
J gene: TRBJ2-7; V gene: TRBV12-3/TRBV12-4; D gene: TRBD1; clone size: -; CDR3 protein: CASSRPGQGYEQYF; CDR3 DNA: TGTGCCAGCAGCCGACCGGGACAGGGCTACGAGCAGTACTTC
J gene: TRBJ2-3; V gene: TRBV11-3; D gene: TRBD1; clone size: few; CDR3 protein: CASSEDRNTDTQYF; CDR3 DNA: TGTGCCAGCAGCGAGGACAGGAACACAGATACGCAGTATTTT
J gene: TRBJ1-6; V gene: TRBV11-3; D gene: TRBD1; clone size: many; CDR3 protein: CASSLQGAGSPLHF; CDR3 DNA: TGTGCCAGCAGCTTACAGGGGGCTGGTTCACCCCTCCACTTT
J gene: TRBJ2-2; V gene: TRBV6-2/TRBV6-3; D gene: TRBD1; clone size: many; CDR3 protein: CASSYPSTGDTGELFF; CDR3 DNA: TGTGCCAGCAGTTACCCCTCGACAGGGGACACCGGGGAGCTGTTTTTT
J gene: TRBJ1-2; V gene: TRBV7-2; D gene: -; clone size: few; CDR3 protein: CASSSTPRQSHYTF; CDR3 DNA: TGTGCCAGCAGCTCAACCCCCCGACAGAGTCACTACACCTTC
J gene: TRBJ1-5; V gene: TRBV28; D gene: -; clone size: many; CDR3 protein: CASSVYGNSNQPQHF; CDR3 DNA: TGTGCCAGCTCGGTATATGGGAATAGCAATCAGCCCCAGCATTTT
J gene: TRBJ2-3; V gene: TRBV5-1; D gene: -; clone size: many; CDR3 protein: CASSGLSSTDTQYF; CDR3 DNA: TGCGCCAGCAGCGGCTTGTCTAGCACAGATACGCAGTATTTT
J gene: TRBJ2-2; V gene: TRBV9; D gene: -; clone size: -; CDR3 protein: CASSAPHTGTGELFF; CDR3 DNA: TGTGCCAGCAGCGCGCCTCACACAGGTACCGGGGAGCTGTTTTTT
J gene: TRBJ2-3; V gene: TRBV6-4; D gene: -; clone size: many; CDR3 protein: CASSDTANADTQYF; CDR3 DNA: TGTGCCAGCAGCGACACGGCTAACGCAGATACGCAGTATTTT
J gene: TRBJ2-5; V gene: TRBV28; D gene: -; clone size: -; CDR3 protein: CASSLYRHQETQYF; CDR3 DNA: TGTGCCAGCAGTTTATATCGGCACCAAGAGACCCAGTACTTC
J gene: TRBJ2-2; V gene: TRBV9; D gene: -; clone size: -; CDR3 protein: CASGKAQGLGTGELFF; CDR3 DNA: TGTGCCAGCGGCAAAGCACAGGGTCTCGGCACCGGGGAGCTGTTTTTT
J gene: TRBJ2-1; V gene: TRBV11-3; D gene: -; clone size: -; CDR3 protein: CASSLPPTNEQFF; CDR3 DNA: TGTGCCAGCAGCCTCCCCCCGACGAATGAGCAGTTCTTC
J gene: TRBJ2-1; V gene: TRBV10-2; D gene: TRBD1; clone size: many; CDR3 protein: CASSPAEGGRGLNEQFF; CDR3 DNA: TGCGCCAGCAGCCCCGCTGAAGGCGGCAGGGGGCTGAATGAGCAGTTCTTC
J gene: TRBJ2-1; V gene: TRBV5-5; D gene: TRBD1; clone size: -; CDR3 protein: CASSLQGAPYNEQFF; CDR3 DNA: TGTGCCAGCAGCCTACAGGGGGCCCCTTACAATGAGCAGTTCTTC
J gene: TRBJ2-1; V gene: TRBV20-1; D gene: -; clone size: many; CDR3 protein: CSGTPSYNEQFF; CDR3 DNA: TGCAGTGGGACTCCCTCCTACAATGAGCAGTTCTTC
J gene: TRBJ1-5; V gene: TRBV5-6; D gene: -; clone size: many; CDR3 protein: CASSWGGNQPQHF; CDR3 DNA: TGTGCCAGCAGCTGGGGTGGCAATCAGCCCCAGCATTTT
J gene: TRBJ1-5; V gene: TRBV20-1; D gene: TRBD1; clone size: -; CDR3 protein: CSAPGTGSNQPQHF; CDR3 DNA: TGCAGTGCTCCTGGGACAGGGAGCAATCAGCCCCAGCATTTT
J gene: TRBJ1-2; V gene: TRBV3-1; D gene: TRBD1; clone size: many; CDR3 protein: CASSPDGTANYGYTF; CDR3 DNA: TGTGCCAGCAGCCCCGACGGGACAGCAAACTATGGCTACACCTTC
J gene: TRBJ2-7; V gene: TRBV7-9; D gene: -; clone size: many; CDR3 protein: CASSFGGHPSYEQYF; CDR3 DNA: TGTGCCAGCAGCTTCGGCGGACACCCGTCCTACGAGCAGTACTTC
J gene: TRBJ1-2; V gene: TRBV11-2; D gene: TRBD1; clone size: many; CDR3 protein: CASSLGDRVYGYTF; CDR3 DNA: TGTGCCAGCAGCTTAGGGGACAGGGTCTATGGCTACACCTTC
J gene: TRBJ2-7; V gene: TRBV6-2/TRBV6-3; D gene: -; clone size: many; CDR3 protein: CASSSGAYEQYF; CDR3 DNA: TGTGCCAGCAGTTCCGGGGCCTACGAGCAGTACTTC
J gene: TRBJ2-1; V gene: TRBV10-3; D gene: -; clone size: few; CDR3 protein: CASQPGLGIPLPGEQFF; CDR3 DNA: TGTGCCAGTCAACCGGGGCTAGGGATCCCACTACCTGGGGAGCAGTTCTTC
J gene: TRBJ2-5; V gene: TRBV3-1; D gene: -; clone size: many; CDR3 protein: CASSHPSPETQYF; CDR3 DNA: TGTGCCAGCAGCCACCCCTCCCCGGAGACCCAGTACTTC
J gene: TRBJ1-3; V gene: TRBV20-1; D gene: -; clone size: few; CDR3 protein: CSARSSGGFGGNTIYF; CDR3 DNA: TGCAGTGCTAGATCATCGGGAGGGTTCGGTGGAAACACCATATATTTT
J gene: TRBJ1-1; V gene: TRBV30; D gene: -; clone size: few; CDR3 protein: CAWSAGGNEGNRLF; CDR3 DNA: TGTGCCTGGAGTGCCGGGGGTAATGAAGGGAATAGGCTCTTT
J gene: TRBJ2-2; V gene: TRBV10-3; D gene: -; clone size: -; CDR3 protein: CAIMRGANTGELFF; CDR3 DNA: TGTGCCATCATGCGGGGAGCGAACACCGGGGAGCTGTTTTTT
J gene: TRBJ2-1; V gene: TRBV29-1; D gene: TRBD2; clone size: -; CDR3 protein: CSVITRLAVTYNEQFF; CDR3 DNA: TGCAGCGTTATAACACGACTAGCGGTGACCTACAATGAGCAGTTCTTC
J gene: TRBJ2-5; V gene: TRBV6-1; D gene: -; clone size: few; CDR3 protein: CASSEGNLRQETQYF; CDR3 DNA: TGTGCCAGCAGTGAAGGGAACCTACGCCAAGAGACCCAGTACTTC
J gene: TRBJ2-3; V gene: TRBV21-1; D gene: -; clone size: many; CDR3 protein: CASSSTRTTDTQYF; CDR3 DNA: TGTGCCAGCAGTTCCACCCGAACCACAGATACGCAGTATTTT